The TCR beta chain described here comes from a study of blood T cell repertoires in COVID-19. Turning to the study itself: Acute and convalescent COVID-19 specimens originated in the United States, Italy and Spain. T cells, B-cell-depleted T cells, or PBMCs provided the cDNA or gDNA that served as material.

In germline, CDR1 is SGHRS, CDR2 YFSETQ. The CDR3 is 14 amino acids. With 1 base removed from V and 8 bases from J, the gap between germline ends came to 13 bases. Profiling relied on immunoSEQ multiplex PCR, and the TCRdb table lists in-frame clones only, not all of them. The sample holds around 9,500 clones, approximately 78% seen once. The rearrangement uses TRBV5-1 and TRBJ2-1; TRBD2 is a possible D gene (7 bases). The sequence was obtained from a man in his 60s with active COVID-19. Material for sequencing was peripheral blood. CDR3: CASSLSGGSDEQFF. Here the CDR3 DNA reads TGCGCCAGCAGCTTGTCGGGGGGCTCGGATGAGCAGTTCTTC.